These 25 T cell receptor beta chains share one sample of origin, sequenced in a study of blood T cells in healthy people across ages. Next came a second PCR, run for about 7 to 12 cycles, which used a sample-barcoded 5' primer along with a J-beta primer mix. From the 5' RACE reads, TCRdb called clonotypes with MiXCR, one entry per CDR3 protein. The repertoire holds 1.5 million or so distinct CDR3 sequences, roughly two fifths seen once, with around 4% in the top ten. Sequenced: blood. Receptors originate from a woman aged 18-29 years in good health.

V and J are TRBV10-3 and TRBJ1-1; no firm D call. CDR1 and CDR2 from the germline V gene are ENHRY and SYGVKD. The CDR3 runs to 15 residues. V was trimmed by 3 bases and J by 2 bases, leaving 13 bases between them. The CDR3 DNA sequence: TGTGCCATCAGTGATTCCACAGTGGCAAACACTGAAGCTTTCTTT. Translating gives CAISDSTVANTEAFF.

The CDR3, as DNA: TGTGCCAGCTCACCACCGCGGCCCAAAGAGACCCAGTACTTC. The encoded protein is CASSPPRPKETQYF. The chain is built from TRBV18 and TRBJ2-5; the D is unclear. Trimming removed 0 bases at V and 3 bases at J, with 8 bases between. Germline V lookup: CDR1 KGHSH, CDR2 LQKENI. This CDR3 comprises 14 residues.

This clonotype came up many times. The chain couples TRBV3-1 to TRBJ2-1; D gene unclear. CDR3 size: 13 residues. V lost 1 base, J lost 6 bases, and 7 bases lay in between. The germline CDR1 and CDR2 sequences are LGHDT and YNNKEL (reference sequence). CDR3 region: CASSQGWGNEQFF. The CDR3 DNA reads TGTGCCAGCAGCCAAGGTTGGGGCAATGAGCAGTTCTTC.

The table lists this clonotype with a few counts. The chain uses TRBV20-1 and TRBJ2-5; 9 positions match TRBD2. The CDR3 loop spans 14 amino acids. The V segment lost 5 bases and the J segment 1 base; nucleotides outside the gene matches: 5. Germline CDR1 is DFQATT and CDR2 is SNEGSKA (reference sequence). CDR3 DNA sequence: TGCAGTGCTTTAGCGGGGGCCTCCCAAGAGACCCAGTACTTC. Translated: CSALAGASQETQYF.

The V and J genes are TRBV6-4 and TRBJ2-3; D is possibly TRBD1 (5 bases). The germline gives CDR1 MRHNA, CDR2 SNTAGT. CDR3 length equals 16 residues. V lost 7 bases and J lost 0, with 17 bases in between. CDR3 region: CASTLTWGWSTDTQYF. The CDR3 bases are TGTGCCAGCACCCTGACGTGGGGCTGGAGCACAGATACGCAGTATTTT.

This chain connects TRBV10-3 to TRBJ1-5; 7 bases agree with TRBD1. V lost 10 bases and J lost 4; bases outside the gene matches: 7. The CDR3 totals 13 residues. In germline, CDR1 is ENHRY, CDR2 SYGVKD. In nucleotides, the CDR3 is TGTGCCAGACAGGGCGACTCGAATCAGCCCCAGCATTTT. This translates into CARQGDSNQPQHF.

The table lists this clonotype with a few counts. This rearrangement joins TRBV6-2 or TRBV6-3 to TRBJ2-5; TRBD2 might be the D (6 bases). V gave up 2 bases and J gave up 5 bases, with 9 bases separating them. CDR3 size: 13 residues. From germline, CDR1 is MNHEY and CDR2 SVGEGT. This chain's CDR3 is CASSYVGRETQYF. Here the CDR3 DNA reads TGTGCCAGCAGTTACGTTGGGAGGGAGACCCAGTACTTC.

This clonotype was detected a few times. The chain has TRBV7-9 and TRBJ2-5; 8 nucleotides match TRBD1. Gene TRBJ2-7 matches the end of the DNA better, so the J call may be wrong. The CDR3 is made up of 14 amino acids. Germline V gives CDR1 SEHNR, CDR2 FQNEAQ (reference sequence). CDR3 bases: TGTGCCAGCAGCTTAGTAGGACAGGGTACCGAGCAGTACTTC. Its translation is CASSLVGQGTEQYF.

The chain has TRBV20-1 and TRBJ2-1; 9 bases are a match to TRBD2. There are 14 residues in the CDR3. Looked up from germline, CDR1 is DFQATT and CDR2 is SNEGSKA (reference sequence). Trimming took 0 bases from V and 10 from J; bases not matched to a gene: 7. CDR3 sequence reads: CSARDLSGSDEQFF. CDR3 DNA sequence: TGCAGTGCTAGAGATCTTAGCGGGAGCGACGAGCAGTTCTTC.

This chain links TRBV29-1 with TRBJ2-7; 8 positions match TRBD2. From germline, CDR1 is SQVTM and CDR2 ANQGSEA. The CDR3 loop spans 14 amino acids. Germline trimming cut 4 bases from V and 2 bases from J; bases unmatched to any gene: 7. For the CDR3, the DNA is TGCAGCGTTGCCGGCGGGGGGCGTACCTACGAGCAGTACTTC. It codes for CSVAGGGRTYEQYF.

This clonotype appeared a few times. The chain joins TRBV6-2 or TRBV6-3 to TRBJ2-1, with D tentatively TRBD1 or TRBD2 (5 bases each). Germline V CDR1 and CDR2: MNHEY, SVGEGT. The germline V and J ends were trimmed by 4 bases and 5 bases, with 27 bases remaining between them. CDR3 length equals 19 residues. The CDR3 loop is CASSLAPPTGTVRNNEQFF. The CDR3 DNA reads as TGTGCCAGCAGTTTAGCCCCCCCGACCGGGACGGTGCGGAACAATGAGCAGTTCTTC.

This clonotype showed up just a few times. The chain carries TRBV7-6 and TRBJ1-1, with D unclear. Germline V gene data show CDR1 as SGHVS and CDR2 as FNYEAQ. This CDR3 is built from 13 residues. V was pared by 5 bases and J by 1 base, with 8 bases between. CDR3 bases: TGTGCCAGCAGCCAAAACGCGAACACTGAAGCTTTCTTT. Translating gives CASSQNANTEAFF.

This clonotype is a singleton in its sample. In DNA, the CDR3 is TGTGCCAGCAGCCCCGGGAGGACCACTAAGCCCCTCCACTTT. Protein sequence: CASSPGRTTKPLHF. This rearrangement joins TRBV25-1 to TRBJ1-6, with D uncertain. This CDR3 contains 14 residues. CDR1 is MGHDK, CDR2 SYGVNS, per germline. V lost 6 bases and J lost 13, with 19 bases in between.

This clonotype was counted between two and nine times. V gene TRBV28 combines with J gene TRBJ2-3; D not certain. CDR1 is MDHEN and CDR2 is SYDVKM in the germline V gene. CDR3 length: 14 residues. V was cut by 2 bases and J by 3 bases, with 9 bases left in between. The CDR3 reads CASSLNSRTDTQYF. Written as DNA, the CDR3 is TGTGCCAGCAGTTTAAATTCTAGAACAGATACGCAGTATTTT.

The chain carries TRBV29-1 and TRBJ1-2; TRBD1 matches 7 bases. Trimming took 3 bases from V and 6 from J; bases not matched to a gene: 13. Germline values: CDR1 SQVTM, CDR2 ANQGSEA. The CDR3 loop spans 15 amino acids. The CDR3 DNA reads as TGCAGCGTTGACGAGGTCCGGGACAGTGGTCATGGCTACACCTTC. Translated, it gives CSVDEVRDSGHGYTF.

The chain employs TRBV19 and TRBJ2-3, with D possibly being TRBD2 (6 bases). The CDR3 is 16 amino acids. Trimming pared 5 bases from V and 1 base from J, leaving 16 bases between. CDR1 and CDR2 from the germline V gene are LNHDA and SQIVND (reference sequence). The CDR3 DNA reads TGTGCCAGTAGTCCGCGGGGTAGCGGAGGCACAGATACGCAGTATTTT. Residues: CASSPRGSGGTDTQYF.

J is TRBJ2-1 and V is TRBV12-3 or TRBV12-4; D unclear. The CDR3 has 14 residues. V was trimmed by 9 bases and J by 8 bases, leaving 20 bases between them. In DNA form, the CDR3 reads TGTGCCAGTAAACCGGCAGCCGGTAGTGATGAGCAGTTCTTC. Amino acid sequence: CASKPAAGSDEQFF.

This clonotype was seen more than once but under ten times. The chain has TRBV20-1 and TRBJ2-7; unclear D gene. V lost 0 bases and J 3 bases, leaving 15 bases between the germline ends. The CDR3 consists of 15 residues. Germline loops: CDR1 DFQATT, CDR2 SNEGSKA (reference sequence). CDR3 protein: CSARDVEGPDYEQYF. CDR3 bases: TGCAGTGCTAGAGACGTGGAAGGCCCTGACTACGAGCAGTACTTC.

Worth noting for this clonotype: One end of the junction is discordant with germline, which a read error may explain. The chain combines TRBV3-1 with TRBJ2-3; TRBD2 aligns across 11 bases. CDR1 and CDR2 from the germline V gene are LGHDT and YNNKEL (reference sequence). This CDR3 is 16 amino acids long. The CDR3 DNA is TGTGCCAGCAACCAACCGACTAGCGGGATAACAGATACGCAGTATTTT. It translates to CASNQPTSGITDTQYF.

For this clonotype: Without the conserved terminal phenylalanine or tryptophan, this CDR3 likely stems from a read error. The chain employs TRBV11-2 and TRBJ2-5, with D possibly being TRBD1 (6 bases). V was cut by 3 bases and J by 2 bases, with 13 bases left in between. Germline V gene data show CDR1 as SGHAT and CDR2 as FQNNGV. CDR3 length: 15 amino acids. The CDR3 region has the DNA TGTGCCAGCAGCTTGGGAACAGGGATTCAAGAGACCCAGTACTTA. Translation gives CASSLGTGIQETQYL.

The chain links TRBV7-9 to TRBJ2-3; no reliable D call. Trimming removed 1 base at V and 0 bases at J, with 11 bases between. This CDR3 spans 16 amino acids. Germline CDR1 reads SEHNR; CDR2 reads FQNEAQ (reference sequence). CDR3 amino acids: CASSLVGRKSTDTQYF. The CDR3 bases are TGTGCCAGCAGCTTAGTCGGCAGGAAAAGCACAGATACGCAGTATTTT.

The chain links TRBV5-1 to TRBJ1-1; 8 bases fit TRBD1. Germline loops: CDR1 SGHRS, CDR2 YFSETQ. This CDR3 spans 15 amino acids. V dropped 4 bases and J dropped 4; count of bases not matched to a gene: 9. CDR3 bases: TGCGCCAGCAGCATGGCAGGGGGCGCGGGCACTGAAGCTTTCTTT. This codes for CASSMAGGAGTEAFF.

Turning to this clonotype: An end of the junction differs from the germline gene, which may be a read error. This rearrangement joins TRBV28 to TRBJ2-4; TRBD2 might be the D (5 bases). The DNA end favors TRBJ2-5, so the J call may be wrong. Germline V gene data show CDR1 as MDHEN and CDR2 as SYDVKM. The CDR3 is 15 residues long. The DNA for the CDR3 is TGTGCCGGCAGTCCGACCCGCGGGTTTGAGGAGACCCAGTACTTC. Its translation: CAGSPTRGFEETQYF.

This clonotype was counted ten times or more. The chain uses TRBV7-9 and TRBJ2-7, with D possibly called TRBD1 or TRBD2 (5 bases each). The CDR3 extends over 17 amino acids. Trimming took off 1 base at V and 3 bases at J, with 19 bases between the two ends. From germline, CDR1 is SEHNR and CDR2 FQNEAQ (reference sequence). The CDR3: CASSLESFGARVYEQYF. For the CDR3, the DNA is TGTGCCAGCAGCTTAGAGTCCTTTGGGGCGCGGGTCTACGAGCAGTACTTC. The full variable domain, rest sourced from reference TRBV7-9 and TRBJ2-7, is DTGVSQNPRHKITKRGQNVTFRCDPISEHNRLYWYRQTLGQGPEFLTYFQNEAQLEKSRLLSDRFSAERPKGSFSTLEIQRTEQGDSAMYLCASSLESFGARVYEQYFGPGTRLTVT.

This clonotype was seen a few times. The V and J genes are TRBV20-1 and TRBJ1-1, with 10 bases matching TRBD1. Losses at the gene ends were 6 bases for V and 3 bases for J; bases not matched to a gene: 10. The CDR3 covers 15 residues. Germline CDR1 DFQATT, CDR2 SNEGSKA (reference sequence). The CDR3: CSAVRDRGDHTEAFF. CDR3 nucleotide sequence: TGCAGTGCGGTTCGGGACAGGGGTGATCACACTGAAGCTTTCTTT.